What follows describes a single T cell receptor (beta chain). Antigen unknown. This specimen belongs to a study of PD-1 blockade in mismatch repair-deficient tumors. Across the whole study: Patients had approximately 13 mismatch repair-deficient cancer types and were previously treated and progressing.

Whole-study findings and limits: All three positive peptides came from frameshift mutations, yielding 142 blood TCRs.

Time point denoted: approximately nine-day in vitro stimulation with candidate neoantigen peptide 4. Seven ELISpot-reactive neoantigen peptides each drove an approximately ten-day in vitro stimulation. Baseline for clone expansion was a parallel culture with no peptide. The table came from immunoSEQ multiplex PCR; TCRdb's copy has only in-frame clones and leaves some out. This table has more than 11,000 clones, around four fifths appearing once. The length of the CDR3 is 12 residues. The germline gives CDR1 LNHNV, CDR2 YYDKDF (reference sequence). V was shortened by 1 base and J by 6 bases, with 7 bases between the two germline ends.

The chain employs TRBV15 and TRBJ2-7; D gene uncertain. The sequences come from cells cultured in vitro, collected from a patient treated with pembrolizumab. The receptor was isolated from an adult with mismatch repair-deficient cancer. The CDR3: CATSRGASEQYF. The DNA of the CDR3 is TGTGCCACCAGCAGAGGGGCAAGCGAGCAGTACTTC.